The clone carrying this TCR beta chain was seen more than once but under ten times. Its target is not known. Transcripts of RNA were the source for amplifying TCR beta CDR3 regions. The library came from an HTBI-primed first-round RT-PCR and a second-round multiplex PCR. One entry per CDR3 protein, called by TCRdb with MiXCR from the multiplex PCR reads. Here the sample spans about 210,000 distinct CDR3 sequences, approximately 29% being singletons. This specimen belongs to a study of Graves' ophthalmopathy and Graves' hyperthyroidism. At the level of the study: Prior to any treatment, peripheral blood was collected at the time of initial diagnosis. General study results and limits: Most expanded clonotypes in thyroid above 0.001 frequency also showed up in blood.

Enrollment excluded any patients with other autoimmune diseases, uncontrolled infections, pregnancy or lactation. Orbital computed tomography, together with clinical symptoms, serum thyroxine, TRAb and thyroid ultrasound, was used for diagnosis. V was clipped by 1 base and J by 6 bases; unmatched bases: 2. The CDR3 loop spans 13 amino acids. The germline gives CDR1 LNHNV, CDR2 YYDKDF (reference sequence). This clonotype was sampled from a man aged 50-60 years with Graves' ophthalmopathy. The V and J genes are TRBV15 and TRBJ1-1; 7 nucleotides match TRBD1. The specimen sequenced was peripheral blood. The CDR3 spells CATSRGDRAEAFF. CDR3 nucleotides: TGTGCCACCAGCAGAGGAGACAGGGCTGAAGCTTTCTTT.